The 10 T cell receptor beta chains below come from one sample, sequenced in a study of cytomegalovirus exposure and HLA in healthy donors. TCRdb keeps only in-frame clones here, not all; method: immunoSEQ multiplex PCR. This table holds 150,000 to 200,000 clones, roughly 83% found once. The source material was PBMCs. The receptor set was obtained from a woman between 18 and 29 years old in good health and CMV-seronegative.

The chain uses TRBV7-2 and TRBJ1-2; possible D gene TRBD1, 5 bases. Germline values: CDR1 SGHTA, CDR2 FQGNSA. Trimming removed 5 bases from V and 3 bases from J, with 10 bases in between. This CDR3 has 13 amino acids. The CDR3 sequence is CASSLQDYYGYTF. DNA for the CDR3: TGTGCCAGCAGCCTACAGGATTACTATGGCTACACCTTC.

This clone was seen a single time. The gene calls are TRBV5-6 and TRBJ1-2, with 12 bases aligning to TRBD1. The CDR3 spans 15 residues. The V gene end was trimmed by 3 bases and the J gene end by 4 bases; junction bases not matched to a gene: 4. Germline V lookup: CDR1 SGHDT, CDR2 YYEEEE. CDR3 sequence (DNA): TGTGCCAGCAGCTACGGGACAGGGGGCCCCTATGGCTACACCTTC. This encodes CASSYGTGGPYGYTF.

V and J are TRBV7-9 and TRBJ1-1; D is undetermined. The CDR3 extends over 16 amino acids. The germline V gene encodes CDR1 SEHNR and CDR2 FQNEAQ (reference sequence). The V gene lost 5 bases and the J gene lost 1 base, with 17 bases spanning the gap. CDR3 sequence: CASSLPNSSPNTEAFF. The DNA of the CDR3 is TGTGCCAGCAGCCTCCCTAACTCCTCCCCGAACACTGAAGCTTTCTTT.

J is TRBJ1-2 and V is TRBV6-1; no firm D call. V lost 1 base to trimming and J lost 8 bases, with 5 bases between them. The CDR3 is made up of 11 amino acids. Germline V gene lookup returns CDR1 MNHNS and CDR2 SASEGT. In nucleotides, the CDR3 is TGTGCCAGCAGTGAAGTTATCGGCTACACCTTC. Translation: CASSEVIGYTF.

The chain links TRBV27 to TRBJ1-1; D remains unclear. CDR3 length: 14 amino acids. The V gene lost 5 bases and the J gene lost 1 base, with 11 bases spanning the gap. CDR1 is MNHEY, CDR2 SMNVEV, per germline (reference sequence). CDR3 bases: TGTGCCAGCAGTACACGGACTTCGAACACTGAAGCTTTCTTT. Residues: CASSTRTSNTEAFF.

The chain couples TRBV4-2 to TRBJ2-3; 7 bases map to TRBD2. J was trimmed by 3 bases and V by 0 bases; bases with no gene match: 12. The CDR3 runs 18 residues. CDR1 is LGHNA and CDR2 is YNFKEQ in the germline V gene. In DNA, the CDR3 is TGTGCCAGCAGCCAAGATAGGCAGCAGCGGGAATGGACAGATACGCAGTATTTT. This gives the protein CASSQDRQQREWTDTQYF.

This chain links TRBV6-5 with TRBJ2-3, with a possible D match to TRBD2 (5 bases). Trimming removed 2 bases from V and 1 base from J, with 7 bases in between. The length of the CDR3 is 14 residues. CDR1 is MNHEY, CDR2 SVGAGI, per germline. This CDR3 reads CASSYTRRTDTQYF. The CDR3 DNA reads TGTGCCAGCAGTTACACTAGACGCACAGATACGCAGTATTTT.

V gene TRBV30 combines with J gene TRBJ1-1; D call uncertain. The CDR3 runs 15 residues. In germline, CDR1 is GTSNPN, CDR2 SVGIG (reference sequence). V dropped 2 bases and J dropped 0 bases, with 13 bases sitting between them. The CDR3 nucleotides are TGTGCCTGGAGTCGAAATTCCCAGGTGAACACTGAAGCTTTCTTT. Translated, it gives CAWSRNSQVNTEAFF.

This clone has more than one count but fewer than ten. The V gene is TRBV21-1, the J gene TRBJ1-2. TRBV21-1 represents a pseudogene. The CDR3 consists of 14 residues. As DNA, the CDR3 is TGTGCCAGCAACTATCCTCCGAACCGGTATGGCTACACCTTC. It translates to CASNYPPNRYGYTF.

This rearrangement joins TRBV5-1 to TRBJ1-6; D might be TRBD1 (6 bases). Germline-derived CDR1 and CDR2 are SGHRS and YFSETQ. Trimming shortened V by 4 bases and J by 3 bases, and 14 bases separated the two germline ends. This CDR3 is built from 16 residues. CDR3 in amino acids: CASSLGEGGYNSPLHF. CDR3 nucleotide sequence: TGCGCCAGCAGCCTGGGGGAAGGGGGCTATAATTCACCCCTCCACTTT.